A single T cell receptor beta chain is shown here with its context. The sample comes from a study of blood T cell repertoires in COVID-19. In the study overall: The United States, Italy and Spain were the sources of the acute and convalescent COVID-19 samples. PBMCs, B-cell-depleted T cells, or T cells provided the cDNA or gDNA that made up the material.

Original methodology: For nucleated cells, counts were estimated from reference gene primer amplification. The assay was immunoSEQ multiplex PCR, and TCRdb's table has in-frame clones only and misses some. V and J calls and clone size are as listed in that table; D and trimming were resolved from the DNA. The table lists hundreds of thousands of clones, around 82% of them singletons, with roughly a tenth in the top ten. CDR3 length: 22 amino acids. The germline CDR1 and CDR2 sequences are MDHEN and SYDVKM. With V trimmed by 3 bases and J by 3 bases, 25 bases remained unmatched. The sequencing sample was made of peripheral blood. The source of this sequence is a woman between 50 and 59 years old who had recovered from COVID-19. V and J are TRBV28 and TRBJ2-1, with 8 bases that match TRBD2. The CDR3 sequence is CASSFNNADWREDYPLYNEQFF. The CDR3, as DNA: TGTGCCAGCAGTTTTAATAACGCTGACTGGCGGGAGGATTACCCCCTCTACAATGAGCAGTTCTTC.